Each of the 21 T cell receptor beta chains below was sequenced from the same sample in a study of regulatory T cells in long-lasting Graves disease. As for time point: persistent/refractory GD, antithyroid drugs over 5 years with positive TRAb. The TCR library was prepared using RNA isolated from PBMCs. Libraries of TCR beta came from iRepertoire HTBI primers plus Arm-PCR of CDR3 regions. TCRdb called the multiplex PCR reads again in MiXCR, with one record for every CDR3 protein. The table shows some 420,000 distinct CDR3 sequences, with approximately 23% occurring only once. Sequencing used peripheral blood mononuclear cells (PBMCs), obtained when the disease was refractory, from a patient treated with antithyroid drugs. Receptors originate from a female donor with Graves disease.

The chain is built from TRBV28 and TRBJ2-5, with no clear D. This CDR3 is 15 amino acids long. The V gene's germline CDR1 is MDHEN and CDR2 SYDVKM. V was shortened by 3 bases and J by 1 base, with 12 bases between the two germline ends. CDR3 nucleotide sequence: TGTGCCAGCAGTTTCCGGCAGACTTTCCAAGAGACCCAGTACTTC. Encoded protein: CASSFRQTFQETQYF.

This clonotype was found a few times. The chain joins TRBV6-5 to TRBJ2-1; 8 bases are a match to TRBD1. Germline V lookup: CDR1 MNHEY, CDR2 SVGAGI. Trimming cost V 3 bases and J 3 bases; bases outside gene matches: 7. The CDR3 has 16 residues. Here the CDR3 reads CASSYRTGKNYNEQFF. CDR3 sequence (DNA): TGTGCCAGCAGTTATCGGACAGGGAAGAACTACAATGAGCAGTTCTTC.

Only a few counts were recorded for this clonotype. CDR3 coding DNA: TGTGCCAGCAGCTTAGAACGGGACAGCGCCCTTCGAAACTATGGCTACACCTTC. Its translation: CASSLERDSALRNYGYTF. The chain is built from TRBV11-2 and TRBJ1-2, with 7 bases lining up with TRBD1. Losses at the gene ends were 0 bases for V and 2 bases for J; bases not matched to a gene: 12. The CDR3 length is 18 residues. Looked up from germline, CDR1 is SGHAT and CDR2 is FQNNGV.

The chain carries TRBV28 and TRBJ2-7; perhaps TRBD2 as D (5 bases). V lost 1 base and J lost 6, with 10 bases in between. The CDR3 runs 13 residues. CDR1 is MDHEN and CDR2 is SYDVKM in the germline V gene. This CDR3 reads CASSLYLGGEQYF. The DNA for the CDR3 is TGTGCCAGCAGTTTATACCTCGGAGGCGAGCAGTACTTC.

This clonotype came up a few times. V gene TRBV5-1 combines with J gene TRBJ2-2, with D tentatively TRBD1 (6 bases). Germline CDR1 and CDR2: SGHRS and YFSETQ. The V and J ends lost 4 bases and 4 bases respectively, with 11 bases between them. The CDR3 consists of 14 residues. The CDR3 DNA sequence: TGCGCCAGCAGCCTGGACAGCCCCACCGGGGAGCTGTTTTTT. Translation: CASSLDSPTGELFF. Full variable domain (outside the CDR3, taken from reference TRBV5-1 and TRBJ2-2): KAGVTQTPRYLIKTRGQQVTLSCSPISGHRSVSWYQQTPGQGLQFLFEYFSETQRNKGNFPGRFSGRQFSNSRSEMNVSTLELGDSALYLCASSLDSPTGELFFGEGSRLTVL.

The chain combines TRBV7-9 with TRBJ1-1, with D possibly TRBD1 on 5 matching bases. Trimming took 4 bases from V and 3 from J, leaving 15 bases between them. Germline CDR1 SEHNR, CDR2 FQNEAQ (reference sequence). The CDR3 has 15 amino acids. CDR3 in DNA: TGTGCCAGCAGCTCGGGGGGAGGAGTGCACACTGAAGCTTTCTTT. Encoded protein: CASSSGGGVHTEAFF.

The sample holds a few counts of this clonotype. This rearrangement joins TRBV30 to TRBJ1-3, with D uncertain. Germline CDR1 is GTSNPN and CDR2 is SVGIG (reference sequence). Trimming took off 3 bases at V and 2 bases at J, with 8 bases between the two ends. This CDR3 region has 13 residues. The CDR3 bases are TGTGCCTGGAGGAACTTACCTGGAAACACCATATATTTT. Amino acids: CAWRNLPGNTIYF. The full variable domain, its missing parts supplied by reference TRBV30 and TRBJ1-3, is SQTIHQWPATLVQPVGSPLSLECTVEGTSNPNLYWYRQAAGRGLQLLFYSVGIGQISSEVPQNLSASRPQDRQFILSSKKLLLSDSGFYLCAWRNLPGNTIYFGEGSWLTVV.

Only a few counts were recorded for this clonotype. In nucleotides, the CDR3 is TGTGCCAGCAGTGATCCCGCCCTGGGACAGGGGAGAAATGGCTACACCTTC. It yields the protein CASSDPALGQGRNGYTF. The chain links TRBV6-2 or TRBV6-3 to TRBJ1-2; 10 nucleotides align to TRBD1. J lost 6 bases, V lost 5 bases, and 15 bases had no gene match. CDR3 length: 17 amino acids. CDR1 is MNHEY, CDR2 SVGEGT, per germline.

The chain couples TRBV5-1 to TRBJ2-5; D perhaps matches TRBD2 (5 bases). The germline CDR1 and CDR2 sequences are SGHRS and YFSETQ. Trimming took off 4 bases at V and 0 bases at J, with 13 bases between the two ends. The CDR3 is made up of 15 amino acids. CDR3 coding DNA: TGCGCCAGCAGCCGAGGGAACTCATACCAAGAGACCCAGTACTTC. This sequence encodes CASSRGNSYQETQYF.

There are a few counts of this clonotype. V is TRBV5-1 and J is TRBJ1-5; 9 bases are shared with TRBD1. CDR3 size: 15 residues. J was trimmed by 6 bases and V by 1 base; bases with no gene match: 5. Germline V gives CDR1 SGHRS, CDR2 YFSETQ. The CDR3 loop reads CASSLYTGGGQPQHF. The DNA of the CDR3 is TGCGCCAGCAGCTTGTATACAGGGGGCGGTCAGCCCCAGCATTTT.

This clonotype was detected many times. The J gene is TRBJ2-2, the V gene TRBV24-1, with TRBD2 matching over 9 bases. V lost 5 bases, J lost 7 bases, and 10 bases stayed unmatched. Germline CDR1 KGHDR, CDR2 SFDVKD. The CDR3 is 16 residues long. DNA for the CDR3: TGTGCCACCAGTGCGCCGGGACTAGCATCTCACGGGGAGCTGTTTTTT. Its translation is CATSAPGLASHGELFF.

This clonotype was counted at least ten times. V is TRBV28 and J is TRBJ1-5; D call uncertain. The CDR3 extends over 17 amino acids. The ends were cut back, 2 bases at V and 0 bases at J, with 14 bases in the middle. Germline V CDR1 and CDR2: MDHEN, SYDVKM. The CDR3 here is CASSLRQKGYSNQPQHF. CDR3 DNA sequence: TGTGCCAGCAGTTTAAGGCAGAAAGGTTATAGCAATCAGCCCCAGCATTTT.

This clonotype was recorded a few times. This chain joins TRBV15 and TRBJ2-2; D is uncertain. CDR1 and CDR2 from the germline V gene are LNHNV and YYDKDF (reference sequence). This CDR3 is 16 amino acids long. With 2 bases removed from V and 4 bases from J, the gap between germline ends came to 14 bases. CDR3 protein: CATSRWADLTTGELFF. Here the CDR3 DNA reads TGTGCCACCAGCAGATGGGCTGACCTGACCACCGGGGAGCTGTTTTTT.

This rearrangement joins TRBV30 to TRBJ2-1; D unclear. This CDR3 is built from 12 residues. The germline V gene encodes CDR1 GTSNPN and CDR2 SVGIG (reference sequence). V dropped 0 bases and J dropped 4 bases, with 4 bases sitting between them. The CDR3 DNA reads TGTGCCTGGAGTGTACAGTACAATGAGCAGTTCTTC. Its translation: CAWSVQYNEQFF.

The rearrangement links TRBV4-1 to TRBJ2-2, with 13 bases that match TRBD2. CDR3 length: 20 residues. Germline CDR1 is MGHRA and CDR2 is YSYEKL. Trimming removed 4 bases from V and 0 bases from J; junction bases left unmatched: 11. This CDR3 is CASSPRRGLAGFANTGELFF. The CDR3 DNA follows: TGCGCCAGCAGCCCTCGCAGGGGACTAGCGGGGTTCGCGAACACCGGGGAGCTGTTTTTT.

This clonotype occurred a few times. CDR3 loop: CAWSGTTNSPLHF. CDR3 coding DNA: TGTGCCTGGAGTGGGACCACAAATTCACCCCTCCACTTT. The V gene is TRBV30, the J gene TRBJ1-6; D is ambiguous. Germline V CDR1 and CDR2: GTSNPN, SVGIG (reference sequence). The V end was cut by 1 base, the J end by 7 bases, with 8 bases between. This CDR3 is 13 amino acids long.

This clonotype has a single count. The rearrangement links TRBV11-3 to TRBJ2-1; TRBD1 aligns across 11 bases. Germline CDR1 reads SGHNT; CDR2 reads YENEEA. Trimming removed 5 bases from V and 4 bases from J; junction bases left unmatched: 7. CDR3 size: 16 residues. CDR3: CASSLTGQGDYNEQFF. The CDR3 DNA reads as TGTGCCAGCAGCCTTACGGGACAGGGGGATTACAATGAGCAGTTCTTC.

This sequence joins TRBV29-1 and TRBJ2-7; D is unclear. CDR3 length: 11 amino acids. Trimming removed 3 bases from V and 8 bases from J, with 11 bases in between. CDR1 and CDR2 (germline): SQVTM, ANQGSEA. Written as DNA, the CDR3 is TGCAGCGTTGACTCAGCTTCACAGCAGTACTTC. It codes for CSVDSASQQYF.

The chain is built from TRBV6-5 and TRBJ2-7, with D unclear. From germline, CDR1 is MNHEY and CDR2 SVGAGI. Trimming left V 0 bases short and J 9 bases short, with 12 bases between. The CDR3 covers 13 residues. CDR3 sequence (DNA): TGTGCCAGCAGTTACTCTCCCGACCCCGGGCAGTACTTC. It specifies CASSYSPDPGQYF.

J is TRBJ2-2 and V is TRBV5-6, with TRBD1 identical over 7 bases. The CDR3 is 16 residues long. V lost 0 bases, J lost 2 bases, and 4 bases stayed unmatched. The germline V gene encodes CDR1 SGHDT and CDR2 YYEEEE. The CDR3 loop is CASSLEGDRNTGELFF. DNA for the CDR3: TGTGCCAGCAGCTTGGAAGGGGACAGAAACACCGGGGAGCTGTTTTTT.

This clonotype was seen more than once but under ten times. This chain uses TRBV30 with TRBJ1-2, with 9 nucleotides matching TRBD1. The length of the CDR3 is 14 residues. Germline trimming cut 4 bases from V and 7 bases from J; bases unmatched to any gene: 10. CDR1 GTSNPN and CDR2 SVGIG come from the germline V gene (reference sequence). The CDR3 DNA reads as TGTGCCTGGAACCCGGACAGGGGAAGCGGTGGCTACACCTTC. It is translated as CAWNPDRGSGGYTF.